The clone carrying this T cell receptor beta chain occurred many times. From the RT-PCR reads, TCRdb called clonotypes with MiXCR, one entry per CDR3 protein. In the table there are about 700,000 distinct CDR3 sequences, 13% to 15% of which are singletons. Germline values: CDR1 DFQATT, CDR2 SNEGSKA (reference sequence). V shed 6 bases and J 10 bases; nucleotides not matched to a gene: 14. The CDR3 totals 16 residues. Sequenced: memory CD4+ T cells from blood. The chain links TRBV20-1 to TRBJ2-1; TRBD2 agrees at 14 bases. The clonotype originates from a female donor in good health, serving as a healthy control. The CDR3 region is CSAYRVWGLAGEEQFF. CDR3 sequence (DNA): TGCAGTGCGTACAGGGTATGGGGACTAGCGGGAGAGGAGCAGTTCTTC.